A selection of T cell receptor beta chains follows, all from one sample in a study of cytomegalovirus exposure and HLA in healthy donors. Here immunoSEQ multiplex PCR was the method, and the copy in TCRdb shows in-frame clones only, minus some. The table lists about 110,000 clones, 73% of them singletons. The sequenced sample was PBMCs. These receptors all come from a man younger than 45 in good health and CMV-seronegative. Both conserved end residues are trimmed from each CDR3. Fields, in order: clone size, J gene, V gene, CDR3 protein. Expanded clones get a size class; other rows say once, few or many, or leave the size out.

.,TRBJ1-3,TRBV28,ASSTLYLRDSGNTIY
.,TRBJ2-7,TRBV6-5,ASSYRRDREYEQY
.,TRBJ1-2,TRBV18,ASSPSQAPGDGYT
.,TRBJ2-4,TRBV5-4,ASSLGGLAKNIQY
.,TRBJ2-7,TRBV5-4,ASSLQGQLYEQY
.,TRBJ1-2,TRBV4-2,ASSQARDRRPTNYGYT
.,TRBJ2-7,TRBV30,AWSVAEGRYEQY
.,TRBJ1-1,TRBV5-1,ASSLVQGNSEAF
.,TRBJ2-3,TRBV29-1,SGGLAGRDTQY
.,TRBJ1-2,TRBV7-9,AGESCGYT
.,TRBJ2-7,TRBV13,ASSFTTGAYEQY
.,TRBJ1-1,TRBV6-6,ASSYGTGGTEAF
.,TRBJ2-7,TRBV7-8,ASSSTGREQY
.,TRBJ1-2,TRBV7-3,ASSPGQGVQYGYT
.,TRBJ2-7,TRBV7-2,ASSLTGWNEQY
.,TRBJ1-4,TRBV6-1,ASSDWDRESTTNEKLF
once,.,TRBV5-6,ASSLRAGRYEQY
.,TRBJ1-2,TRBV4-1,ASSQDRAGGYGYT
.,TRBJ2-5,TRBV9,ASSVTTSGVKDQY
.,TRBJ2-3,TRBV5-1,ASSFGGGTDTQY
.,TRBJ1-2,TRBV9,ASSVGQGVSGYT
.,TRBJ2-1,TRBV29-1,SVTELVNEQF
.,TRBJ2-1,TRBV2,ASRAPGQGAYNEQF
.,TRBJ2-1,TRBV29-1,SRLAGPYNEQF
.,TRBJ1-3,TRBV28,ASSSPGSGNTIY
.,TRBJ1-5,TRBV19,ASSMRVDQPQH
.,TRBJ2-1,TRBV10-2,ASRGLAGENNEQF
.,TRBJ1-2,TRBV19,ASTSGLWSYGYT
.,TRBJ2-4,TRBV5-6,ASSTTGVKNIQY
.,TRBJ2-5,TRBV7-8,ASSIPGQGAETQY
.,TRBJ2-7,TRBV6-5,ASRFSAGPYEQY
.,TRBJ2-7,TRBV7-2,ASSLRDSLYEQY
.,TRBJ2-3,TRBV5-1,ASSPRTSGRTDTQY
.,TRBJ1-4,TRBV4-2,ASSQDRDEKLF
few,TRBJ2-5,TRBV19,ASSIGDRDEETQY
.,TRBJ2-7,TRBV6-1,ASSEVGISGLPYEQY
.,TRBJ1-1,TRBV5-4,ASSLYGSGGGSF
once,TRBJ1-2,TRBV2,ASRSTAPLYGYT
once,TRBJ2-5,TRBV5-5,ASSLGGGAQTQY
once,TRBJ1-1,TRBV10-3,AISGQVSGLKNTEAF
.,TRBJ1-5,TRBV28,ASSLPGSNQPQH
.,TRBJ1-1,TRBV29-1,SVVWPAEAF
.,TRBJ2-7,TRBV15,ATSGILQGSYEQY
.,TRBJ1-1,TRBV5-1,ASSDTGQMNTEAF
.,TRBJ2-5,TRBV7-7,ASSLSGGLEETQY
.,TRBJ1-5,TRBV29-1,SVDPGTGQPQH
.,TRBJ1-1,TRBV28,ATYILGTGKNTEAF
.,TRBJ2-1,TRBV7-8,ASSLGRGHYNEQF
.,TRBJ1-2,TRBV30,AWSSGQGFYGYT
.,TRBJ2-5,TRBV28,ASSPGLAGETQY